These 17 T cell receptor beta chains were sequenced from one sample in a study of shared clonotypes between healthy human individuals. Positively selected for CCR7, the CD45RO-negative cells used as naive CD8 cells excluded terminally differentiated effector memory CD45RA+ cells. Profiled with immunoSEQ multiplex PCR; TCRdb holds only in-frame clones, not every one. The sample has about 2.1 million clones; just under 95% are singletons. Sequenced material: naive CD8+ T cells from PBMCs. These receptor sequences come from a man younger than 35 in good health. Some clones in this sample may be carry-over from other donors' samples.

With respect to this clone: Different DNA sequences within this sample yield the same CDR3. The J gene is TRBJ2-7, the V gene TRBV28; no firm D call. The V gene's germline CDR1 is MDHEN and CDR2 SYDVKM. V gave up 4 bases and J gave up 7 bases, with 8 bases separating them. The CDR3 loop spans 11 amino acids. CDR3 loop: CASSSPLEQYF. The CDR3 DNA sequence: TGTGCCAGCAGTTCGCCACTTGAGCAGTACTTC.

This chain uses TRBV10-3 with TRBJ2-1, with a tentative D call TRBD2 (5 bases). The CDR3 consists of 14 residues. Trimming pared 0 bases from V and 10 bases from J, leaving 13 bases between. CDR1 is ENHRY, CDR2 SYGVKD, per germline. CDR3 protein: CAISESRGGLEQFF. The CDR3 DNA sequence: TGTGCCATCAGTGAGTCTAGAGGCGGGCTAGAGCAGTTCTTC.

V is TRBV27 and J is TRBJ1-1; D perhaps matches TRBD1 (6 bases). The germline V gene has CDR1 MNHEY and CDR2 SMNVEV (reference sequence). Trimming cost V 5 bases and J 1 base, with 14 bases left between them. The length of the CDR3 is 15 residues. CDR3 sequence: CASSPWGATNTEAFF. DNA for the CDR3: TGTGCCAGCAGTCCCTGGGGGGCTACGAACACTGAAGCTTTCTTT.

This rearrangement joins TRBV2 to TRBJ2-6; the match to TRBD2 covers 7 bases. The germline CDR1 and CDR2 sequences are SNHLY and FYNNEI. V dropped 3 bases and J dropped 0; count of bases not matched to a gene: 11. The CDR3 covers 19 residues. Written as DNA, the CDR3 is TGTGCCAGCAGTGACGGCTGGGCGGGAGCCGCCTCTGGGGCCAACGTCCTGACTTTC. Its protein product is CASSDGWAGAASGANVLTF.

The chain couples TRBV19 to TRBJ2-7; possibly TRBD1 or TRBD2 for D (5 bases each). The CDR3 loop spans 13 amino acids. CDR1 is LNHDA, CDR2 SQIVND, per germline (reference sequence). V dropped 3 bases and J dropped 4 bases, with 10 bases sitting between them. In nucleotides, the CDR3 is TGTGCCAGTAGTATCCTTGAGGGGTACGAGCAGTACTTC. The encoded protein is CASSILEGYEQYF.

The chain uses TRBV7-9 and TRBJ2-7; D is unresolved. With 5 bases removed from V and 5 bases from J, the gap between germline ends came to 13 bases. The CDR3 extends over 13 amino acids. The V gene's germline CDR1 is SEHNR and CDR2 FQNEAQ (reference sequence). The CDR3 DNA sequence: TGTGCCAGCAGCGCCCTTCCCCCCCACGAGCAGTACTTC. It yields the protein CASSALPPHEQYF.

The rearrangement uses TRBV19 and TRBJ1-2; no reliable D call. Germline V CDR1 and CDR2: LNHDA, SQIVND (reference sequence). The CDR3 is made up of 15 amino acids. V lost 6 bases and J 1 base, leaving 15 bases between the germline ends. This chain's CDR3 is CASRGWKRDNYGYTF. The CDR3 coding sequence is TGTGCCAGTAGAGGTTGGAAGAGAGATAACTATGGCTACACCTTC.

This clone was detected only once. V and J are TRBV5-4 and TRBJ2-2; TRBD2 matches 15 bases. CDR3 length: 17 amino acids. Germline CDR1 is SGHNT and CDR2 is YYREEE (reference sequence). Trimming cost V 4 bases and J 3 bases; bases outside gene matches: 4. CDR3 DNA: TGTGCCAGCAGCCCGGGGACTAGCGGGGGGTACACCGGGGAGCTGTTTTTT. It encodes CASSPGTSGGYTGELFF.

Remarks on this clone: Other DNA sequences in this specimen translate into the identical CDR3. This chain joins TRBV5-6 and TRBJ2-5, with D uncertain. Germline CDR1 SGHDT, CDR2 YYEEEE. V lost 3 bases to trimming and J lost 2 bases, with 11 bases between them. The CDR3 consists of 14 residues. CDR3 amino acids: CASSSGRLQETQYF. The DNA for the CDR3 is TGTGCCAGCAGCTCCGGACGGCTTCAAGAGACCCAGTACTTC.

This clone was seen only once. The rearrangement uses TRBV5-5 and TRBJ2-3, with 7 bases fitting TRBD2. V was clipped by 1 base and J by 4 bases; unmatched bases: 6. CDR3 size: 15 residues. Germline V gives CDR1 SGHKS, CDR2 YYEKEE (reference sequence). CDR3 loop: CASSLSGRAADTQYF. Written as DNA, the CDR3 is TGTGCCAGCAGCTTGAGTGGGAGGGCCGCAGATACGCAGTATTTT. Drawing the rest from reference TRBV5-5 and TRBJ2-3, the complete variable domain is DAGVTQSPTHLIKTRGQQVTLRCSPISGHKSVSWYQQVLGQGPQFIFQYYEKEERGRGNFPDRFSARQFPNYSSELNVNALLLGDSALYLCASSLSGRAADTQYFGPGTRLTVL.

The CDR3 reads CASSSGRGAPYEQYF. DNA for the CDR3: TGTGCCAGCAGCTCCGGGAGGGGGGCCCCCTACGAGCAGTACTTC. V is TRBV7-3 and J is TRBJ2-7, with 8 bases lining up with TRBD2. This CDR3 contains 15 residues. V lost 4 bases to trimming and J lost 2 bases; unmatched junction nucleotides: 7. Germline-derived CDR1 and CDR2 are SGHTA and FQGTGA.

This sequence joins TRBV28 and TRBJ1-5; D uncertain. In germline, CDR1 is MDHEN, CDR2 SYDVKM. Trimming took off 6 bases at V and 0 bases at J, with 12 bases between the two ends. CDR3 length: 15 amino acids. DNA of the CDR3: TGTGCCAGCAGCCTCACCCCAAATAGCAATCAGCCCCAGCATTTT. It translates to CASSLTPNSNQPQHF.

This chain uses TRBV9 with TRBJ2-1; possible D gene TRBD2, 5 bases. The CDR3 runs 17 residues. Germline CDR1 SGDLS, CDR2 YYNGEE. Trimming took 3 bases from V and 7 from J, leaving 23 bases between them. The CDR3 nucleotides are TGTGCCAGCAGCGCCCACGGCCCCGGACTTCTGACGAATGAGCAGTTCTTC. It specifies CASSAHGPGLLTNEQFF. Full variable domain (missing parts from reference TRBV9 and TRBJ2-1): DSGVTQTPKHLITATGQRVTLRCSPRSGDLSVYWYQQSLDQGLQFLIQYYNGEERAKGNILERFSAQQFPDLHSELNLSSLELGDSALYFCASSAHGPGLLTNEQFFGPGTRLTVL.

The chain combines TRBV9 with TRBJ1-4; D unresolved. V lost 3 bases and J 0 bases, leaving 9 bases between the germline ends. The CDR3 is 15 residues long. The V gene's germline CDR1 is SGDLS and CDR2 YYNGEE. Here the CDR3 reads CASSDGSATNEKLFF. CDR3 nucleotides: TGTGCCAGCAGCGACGGATCTGCAACTAATGAAAAACTGTTTTTT.

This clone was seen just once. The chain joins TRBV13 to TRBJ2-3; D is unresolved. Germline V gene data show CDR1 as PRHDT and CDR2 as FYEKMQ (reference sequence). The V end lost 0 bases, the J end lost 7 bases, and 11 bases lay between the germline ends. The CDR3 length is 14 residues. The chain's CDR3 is CASSLGLTRHTQYF. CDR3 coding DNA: TGTGCCAGCAGCTTAGGGCTAACTCGTCATACGCAGTATTTT.

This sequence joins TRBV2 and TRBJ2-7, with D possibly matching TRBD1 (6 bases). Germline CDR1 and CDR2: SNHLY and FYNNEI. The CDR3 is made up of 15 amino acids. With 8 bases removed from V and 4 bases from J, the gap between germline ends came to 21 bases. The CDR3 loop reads CASVIAGRGKYEQYF. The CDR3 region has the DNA TGTGCCAGCGTGATTGCGGGCAGGGGAAAATACGAGCAGTACTTC.

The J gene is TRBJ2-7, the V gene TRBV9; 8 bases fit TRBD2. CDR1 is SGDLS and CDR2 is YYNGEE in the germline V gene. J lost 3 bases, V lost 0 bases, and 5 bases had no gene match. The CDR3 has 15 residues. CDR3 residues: CASSVVSGSNYEQYF. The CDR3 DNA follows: TGTGCCAGCAGCGTAGTAAGCGGGAGTAACTACGAGCAGTACTTC.